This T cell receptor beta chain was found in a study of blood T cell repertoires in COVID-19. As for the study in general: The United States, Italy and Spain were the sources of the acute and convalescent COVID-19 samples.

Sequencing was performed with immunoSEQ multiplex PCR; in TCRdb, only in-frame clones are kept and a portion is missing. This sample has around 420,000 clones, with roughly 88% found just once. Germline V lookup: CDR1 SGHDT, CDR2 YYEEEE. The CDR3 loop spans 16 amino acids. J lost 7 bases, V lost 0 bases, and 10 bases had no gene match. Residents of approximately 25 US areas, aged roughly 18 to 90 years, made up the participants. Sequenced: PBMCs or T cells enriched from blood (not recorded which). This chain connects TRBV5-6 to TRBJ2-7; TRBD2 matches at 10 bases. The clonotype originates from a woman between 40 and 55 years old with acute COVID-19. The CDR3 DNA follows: TGTGCCAGCAGCTTGGCGGTAGCGGGGGGCCAGCCTGAGCAGTACTTC. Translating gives CASSLAVAGGQPEQYF.